The subject of this entry is one T cell receptor beta chain. Germline V gene data show CDR1 as MDHEN and CDR2 as SYDVKM. The germline V and J ends were trimmed by 3 bases and 0 bases, with 8 bases remaining between them. The CDR3 is 14 residues long. The entry originates in a study of blood T cell repertoires in COVID-19. Repertoires were generated with immunoSEQ multiplex PCR, while TCRdb's copy carries only in-frame clones and drops some. The sample has approximately 20,000 clones; around nine tenths are singletons. The V gene is TRBV28, the J gene TRBJ1-1; tentatively, D is TRBD1 (5 bases). Sequenced material: peripheral blood. The receptor was isolated from a human donor in a cohort sampled during active COVID-19. Written as DNA, the CDR3 is TGTGCCAGCAGTTTTCCAGGGTTGAACACTGAAGCTTTCTTT. This gives the protein CASSFPGLNTEAFF. Combining the CDR3 with reference TRBV28 and TRBJ1-1 gives the whole variable domain DVKVTQSSRYLVKRTGEKVFLECVQDMDHENMFWYRQDPGLGLRLIYFSYDVKMKEKGDIPEGYSVSREKKERFSLILESASTNQTSMYLCASSFPGLNTEAFFGQGTRLTVV.